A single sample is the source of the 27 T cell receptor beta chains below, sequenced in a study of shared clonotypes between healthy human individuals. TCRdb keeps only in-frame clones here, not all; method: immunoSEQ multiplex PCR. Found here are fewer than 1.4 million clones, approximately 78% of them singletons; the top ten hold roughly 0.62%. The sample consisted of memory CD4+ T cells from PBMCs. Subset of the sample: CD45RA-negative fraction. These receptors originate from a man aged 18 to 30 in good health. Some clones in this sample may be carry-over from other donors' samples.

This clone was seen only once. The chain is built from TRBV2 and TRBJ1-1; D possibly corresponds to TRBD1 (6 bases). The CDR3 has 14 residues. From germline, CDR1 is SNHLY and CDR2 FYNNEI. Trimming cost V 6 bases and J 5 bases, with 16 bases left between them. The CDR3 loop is CASSHREAVTEAFF. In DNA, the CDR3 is TGTGCCAGCAGCCACAGGGAGGCGGTGACTGAAGCTTTCTTT.

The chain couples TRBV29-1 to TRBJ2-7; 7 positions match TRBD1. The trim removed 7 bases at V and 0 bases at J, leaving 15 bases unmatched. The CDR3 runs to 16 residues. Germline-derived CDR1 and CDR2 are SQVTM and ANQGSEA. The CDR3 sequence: CSAVRRWTGTSYEQYF. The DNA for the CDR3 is TGCAGCGCTGTACGGCGATGGACAGGTACCTCCTACGAGCAGTACTTC.

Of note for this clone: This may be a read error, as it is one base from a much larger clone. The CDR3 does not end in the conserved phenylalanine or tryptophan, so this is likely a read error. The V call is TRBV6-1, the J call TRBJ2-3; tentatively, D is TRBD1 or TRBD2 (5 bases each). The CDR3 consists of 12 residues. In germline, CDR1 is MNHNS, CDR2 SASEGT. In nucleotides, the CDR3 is TGTGGGGTCGAGGGGAGCACAGATACGCAGTATCTT. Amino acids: CGVEGSTDTQYL.

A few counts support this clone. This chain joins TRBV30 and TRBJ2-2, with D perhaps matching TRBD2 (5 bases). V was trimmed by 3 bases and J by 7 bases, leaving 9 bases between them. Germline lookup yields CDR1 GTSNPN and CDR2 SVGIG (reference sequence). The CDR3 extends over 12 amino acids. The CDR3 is CAWSQRDGELFF. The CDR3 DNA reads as TGTGCCTGGAGCCAGAGGGACGGGGAGCTGTTTTTT.

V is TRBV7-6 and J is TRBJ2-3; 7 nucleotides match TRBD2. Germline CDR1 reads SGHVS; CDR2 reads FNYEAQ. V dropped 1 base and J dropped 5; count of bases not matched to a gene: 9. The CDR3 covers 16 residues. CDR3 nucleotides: TGTGCCAGCAGCTTAGAGGGCGGGAGAGTCGGAGATACGCAGTATTTT. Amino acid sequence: CASSLEGGRVGDTQYF.

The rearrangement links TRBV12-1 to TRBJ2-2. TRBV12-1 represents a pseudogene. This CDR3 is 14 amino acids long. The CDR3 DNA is TGTGCCAGCAGCTTCCAAAGGGACACCGGGGAGCTGTTTTTT. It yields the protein CASSFQRDTGELFF.

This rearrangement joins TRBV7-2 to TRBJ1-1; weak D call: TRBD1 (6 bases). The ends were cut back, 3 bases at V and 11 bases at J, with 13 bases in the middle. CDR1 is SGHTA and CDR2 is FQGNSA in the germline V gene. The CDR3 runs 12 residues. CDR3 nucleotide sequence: TGTGCCAGCAGCTTTTGGGGGGCTGGCGCTTTCTTT. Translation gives CASSFWGAGAFF.

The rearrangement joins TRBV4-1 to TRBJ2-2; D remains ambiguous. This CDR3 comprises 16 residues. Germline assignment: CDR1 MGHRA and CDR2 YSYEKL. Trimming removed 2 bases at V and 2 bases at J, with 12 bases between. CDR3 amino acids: CASSQRQARNTGELFF. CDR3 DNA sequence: TGCGCCAGCAGCCAACGCCAAGCGAGAAACACCGGGGAGCTGTTTTTT.

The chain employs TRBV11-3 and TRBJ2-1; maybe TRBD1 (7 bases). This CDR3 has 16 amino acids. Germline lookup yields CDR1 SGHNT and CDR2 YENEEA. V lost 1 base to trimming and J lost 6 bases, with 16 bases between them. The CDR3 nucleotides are TGTGCCAGCAGCTTAGGGCCGGGGGCAGGGGGCAATGAGCAGTTCTTC. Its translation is CASSLGPGAGGNEQFF.

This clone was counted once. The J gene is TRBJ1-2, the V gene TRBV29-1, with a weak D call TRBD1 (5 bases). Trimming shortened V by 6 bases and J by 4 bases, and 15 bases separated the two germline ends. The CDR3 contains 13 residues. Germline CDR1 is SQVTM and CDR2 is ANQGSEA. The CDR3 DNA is TGCAGCGTCAGTCCAGCAGGGTTCTATGGCTACACCTTC. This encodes CSVSPAGFYGYTF.

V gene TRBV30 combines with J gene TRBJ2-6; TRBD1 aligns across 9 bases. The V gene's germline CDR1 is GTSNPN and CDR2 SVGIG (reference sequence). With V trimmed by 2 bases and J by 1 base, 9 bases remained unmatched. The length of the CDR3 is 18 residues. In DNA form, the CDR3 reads TGTGCCTGGAGTAGCCGGGACAGGGTGATGTCTGGGGCCAACGTCCTGACTTTC. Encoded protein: CAWSSRDRVMSGANVLTF.

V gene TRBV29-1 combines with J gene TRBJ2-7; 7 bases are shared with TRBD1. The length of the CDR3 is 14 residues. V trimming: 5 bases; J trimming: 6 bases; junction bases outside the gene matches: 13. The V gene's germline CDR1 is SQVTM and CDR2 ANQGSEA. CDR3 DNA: TGCAGCGTTAGACAGGGAACGACCCTAGGCGAGCAGTACTTC. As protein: CSVRQGTTLGEQYF.

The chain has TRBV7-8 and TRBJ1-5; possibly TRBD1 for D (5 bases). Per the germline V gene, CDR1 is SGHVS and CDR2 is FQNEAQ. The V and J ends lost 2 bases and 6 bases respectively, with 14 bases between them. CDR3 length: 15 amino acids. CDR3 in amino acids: CASSLRRGEFQPQHF. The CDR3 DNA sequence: TGTGCCAGCAGCTTAAGGCGGGGGGAGTTTCAGCCCCAGCATTTT.

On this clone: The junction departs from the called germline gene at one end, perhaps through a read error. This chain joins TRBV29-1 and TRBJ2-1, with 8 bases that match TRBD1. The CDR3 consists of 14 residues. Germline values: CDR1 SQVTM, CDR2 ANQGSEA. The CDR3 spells CSVEGQGSYNEQFF. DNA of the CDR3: TGCAGCGTCGAAGGACAGGGCTCCTACAATGAGCAGTTCTTC.

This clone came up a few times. Here the CDR3 DNA reads TGTGCAATAGGGGATAAGGGACAGAACCAAGAGACCCAGTACTTC. Translating gives CAIGDKGQNQETQYF. This rearrangement joins TRBV6-6 to TRBJ2-5, with 7 bases fitting TRBD1. Germline CDR1 reads MNHNY; CDR2 reads SVGAGI (reference sequence). This CDR3 is built from 15 residues.

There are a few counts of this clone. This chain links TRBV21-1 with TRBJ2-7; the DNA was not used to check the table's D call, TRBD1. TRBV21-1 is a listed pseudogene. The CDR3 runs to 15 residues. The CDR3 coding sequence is TGTGCCAGCAGCAAAGAGGGACAGGGTTGCTACGAGCAGTACTTC. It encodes CASSKEGQGCYEQYF.

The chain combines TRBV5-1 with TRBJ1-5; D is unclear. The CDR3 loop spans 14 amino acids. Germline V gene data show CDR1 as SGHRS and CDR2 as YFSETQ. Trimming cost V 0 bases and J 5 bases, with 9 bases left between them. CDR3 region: CASSLGPADQPQHF. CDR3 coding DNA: TGCGCCAGCAGCTTGGGCCCCGCGGATCAGCCCCAGCATTTT.

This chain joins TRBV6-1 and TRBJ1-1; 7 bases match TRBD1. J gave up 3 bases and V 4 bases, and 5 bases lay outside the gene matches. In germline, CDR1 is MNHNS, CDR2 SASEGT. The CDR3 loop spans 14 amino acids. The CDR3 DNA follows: TGTGCCAGCAGTGCTGGGACAGCAGACACTGAAGCTTTCTTT. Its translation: CASSAGTADTEAFF.

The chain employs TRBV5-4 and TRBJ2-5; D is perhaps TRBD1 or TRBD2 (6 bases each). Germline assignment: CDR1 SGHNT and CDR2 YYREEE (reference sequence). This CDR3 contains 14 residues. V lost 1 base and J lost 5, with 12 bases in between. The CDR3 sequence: CASSLYGGRETQYF. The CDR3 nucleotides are TGTGCCAGCAGCTTGTATGGGGGGCGGGAGACCCAGTACTTC.

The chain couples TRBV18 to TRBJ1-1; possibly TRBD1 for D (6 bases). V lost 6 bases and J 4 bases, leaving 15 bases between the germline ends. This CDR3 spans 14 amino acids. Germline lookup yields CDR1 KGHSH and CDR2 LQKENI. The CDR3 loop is CASSLDRSPTEAFF. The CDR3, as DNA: TGTGCCAGCTCTCTCGACAGGAGTCCCACTGAAGCTTTCTTT.

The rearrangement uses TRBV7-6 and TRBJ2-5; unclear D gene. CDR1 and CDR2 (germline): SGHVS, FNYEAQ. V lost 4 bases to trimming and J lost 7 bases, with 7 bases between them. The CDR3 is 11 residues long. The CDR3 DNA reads TGTGCCAGCAGCTCCCAGCGGACCCAGTACTTC. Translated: CASSSQRTQYF.

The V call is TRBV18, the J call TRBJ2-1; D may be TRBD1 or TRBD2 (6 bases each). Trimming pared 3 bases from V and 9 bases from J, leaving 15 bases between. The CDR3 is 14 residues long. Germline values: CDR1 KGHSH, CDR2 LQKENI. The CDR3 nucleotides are TGTGCCAGCTCACCCCGAGAGGGGGGCGGTGAGCAGTTCTTC. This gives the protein CASSPREGGGEQFF.

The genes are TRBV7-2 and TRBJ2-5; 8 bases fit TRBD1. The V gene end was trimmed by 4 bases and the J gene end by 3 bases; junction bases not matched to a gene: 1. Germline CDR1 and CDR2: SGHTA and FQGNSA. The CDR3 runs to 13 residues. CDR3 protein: CASSSDREETQYF. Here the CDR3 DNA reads TGTGCCAGCAGCTCGGACAGGGAAGAGACCCAGTACTTC.

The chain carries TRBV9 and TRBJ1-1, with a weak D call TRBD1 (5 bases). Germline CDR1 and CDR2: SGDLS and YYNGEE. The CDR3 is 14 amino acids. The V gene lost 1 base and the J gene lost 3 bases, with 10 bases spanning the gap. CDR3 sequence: CASSVRIRDTEAFF. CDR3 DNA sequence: TGTGCCAGCAGCGTACGAATCAGGGACACTGAAGCTTTCTTT.

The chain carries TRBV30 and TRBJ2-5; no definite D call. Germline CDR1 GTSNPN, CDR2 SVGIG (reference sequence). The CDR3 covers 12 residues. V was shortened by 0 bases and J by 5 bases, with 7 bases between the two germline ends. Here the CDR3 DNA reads TGTGCCTGGAGTGTAAGTCGGGAGACCCAGTACTTC. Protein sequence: CAWSVSRETQYF.

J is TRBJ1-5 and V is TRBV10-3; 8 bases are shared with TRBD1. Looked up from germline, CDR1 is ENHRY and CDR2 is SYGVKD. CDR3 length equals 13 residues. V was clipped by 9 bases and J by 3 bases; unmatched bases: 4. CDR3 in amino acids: CAITGQANQPQHF. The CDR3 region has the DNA TGTGCCATTACGGGACAGGCCAATCAGCCCCAGCATTTT.

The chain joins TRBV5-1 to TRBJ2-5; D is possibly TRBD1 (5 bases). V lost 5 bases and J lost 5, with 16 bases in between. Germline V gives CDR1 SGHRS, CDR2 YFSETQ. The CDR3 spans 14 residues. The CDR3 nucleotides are TGCGCCAGCAGTGTAGGGGTTCGGTACGAGACCCAGTACTTC. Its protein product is CASSVGVRYETQYF.